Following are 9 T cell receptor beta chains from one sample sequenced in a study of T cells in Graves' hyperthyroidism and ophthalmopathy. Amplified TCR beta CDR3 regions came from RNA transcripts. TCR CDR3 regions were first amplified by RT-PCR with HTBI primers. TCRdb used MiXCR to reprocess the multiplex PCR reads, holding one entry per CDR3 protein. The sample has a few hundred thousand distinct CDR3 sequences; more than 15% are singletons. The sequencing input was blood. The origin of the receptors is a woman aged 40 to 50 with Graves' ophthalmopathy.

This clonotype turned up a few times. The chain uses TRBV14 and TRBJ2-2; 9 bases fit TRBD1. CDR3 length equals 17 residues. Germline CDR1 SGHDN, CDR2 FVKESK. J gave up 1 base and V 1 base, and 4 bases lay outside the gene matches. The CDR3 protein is CASSQVPGQGNTGELFF. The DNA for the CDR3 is TGTGCCAGCAGCCAAGTGCCGGGACAGGGGAACACCGGGGAGCTGTTTTTT.

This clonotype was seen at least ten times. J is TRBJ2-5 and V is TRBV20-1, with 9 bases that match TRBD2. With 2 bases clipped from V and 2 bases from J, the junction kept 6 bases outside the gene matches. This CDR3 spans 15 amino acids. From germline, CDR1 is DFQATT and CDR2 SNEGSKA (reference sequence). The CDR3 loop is CSARKSGGFQETQYF. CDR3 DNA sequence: TGCAGTGCTAGAAAGAGCGGGGGGTTTCAAGAGACCCAGTACTTC.

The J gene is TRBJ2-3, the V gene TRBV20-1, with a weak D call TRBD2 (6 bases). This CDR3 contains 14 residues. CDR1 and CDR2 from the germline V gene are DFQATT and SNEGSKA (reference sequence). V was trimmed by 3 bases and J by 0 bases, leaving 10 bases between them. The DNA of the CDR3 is TGCAGTGCTAGGAGTAGCGGTAGCACAGATACGCAGTATTTT. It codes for CSARSSGSTDTQYF.

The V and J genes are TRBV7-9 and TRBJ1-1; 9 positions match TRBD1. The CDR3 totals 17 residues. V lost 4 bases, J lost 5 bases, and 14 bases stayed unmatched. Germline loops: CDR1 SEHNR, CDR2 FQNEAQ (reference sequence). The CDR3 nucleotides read TGTGCCAGCAGCTCACGCAGGGACAGGGCGAGACAAACTGAAGCTTTCTTT. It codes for CASSSRRDRARQTEAFF.

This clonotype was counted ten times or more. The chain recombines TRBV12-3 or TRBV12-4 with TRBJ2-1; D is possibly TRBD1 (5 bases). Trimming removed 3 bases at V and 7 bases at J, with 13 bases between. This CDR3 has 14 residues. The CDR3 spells CASSFGAFSNEQFF. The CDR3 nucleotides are TGTGCCAGCAGTTTTGGGGCGTTTTCGAATGAGCAGTTCTTC.

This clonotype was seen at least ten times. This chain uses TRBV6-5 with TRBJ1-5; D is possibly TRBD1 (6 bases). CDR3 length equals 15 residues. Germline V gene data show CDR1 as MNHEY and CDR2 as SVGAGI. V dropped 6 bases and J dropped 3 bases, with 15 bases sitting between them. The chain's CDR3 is CASSSFDRPNQPQHF. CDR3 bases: TGTGCCAGCAGCAGCTTCGACAGGCCCAATCAGCCCCAGCATTTT.

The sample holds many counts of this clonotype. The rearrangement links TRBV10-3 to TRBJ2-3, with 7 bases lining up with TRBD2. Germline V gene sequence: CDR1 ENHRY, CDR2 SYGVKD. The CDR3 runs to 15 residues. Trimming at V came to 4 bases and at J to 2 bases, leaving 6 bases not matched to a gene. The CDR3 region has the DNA TGTGCCATCAGTGGGGCTAGCGGAGTCACAGATACGCAGTATTTT. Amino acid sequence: CAISGASGVTDTQYF.

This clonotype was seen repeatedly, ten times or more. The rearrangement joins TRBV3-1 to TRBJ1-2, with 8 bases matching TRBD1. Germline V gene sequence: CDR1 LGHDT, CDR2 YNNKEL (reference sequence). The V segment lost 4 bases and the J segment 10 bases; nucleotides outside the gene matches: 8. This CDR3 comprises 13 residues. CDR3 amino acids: CASSPRQGRSYTF. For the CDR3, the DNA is TGTGCCAGCAGCCCCCGACAGGGGAGGTCCTACACCTTC.

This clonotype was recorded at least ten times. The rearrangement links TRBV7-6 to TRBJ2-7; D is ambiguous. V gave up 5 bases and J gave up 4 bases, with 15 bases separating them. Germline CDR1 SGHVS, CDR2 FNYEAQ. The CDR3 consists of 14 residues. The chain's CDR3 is CASSPGPLGYEQYF. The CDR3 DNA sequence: TGTGCCAGCAGCCCGGGCCCGTTAGGGTACGAGCAGTACTTC.